The 25 T cell receptor beta chains below come from one sample, sequenced in a study of PD-1 blockade in mismatch repair-deficient tumors. Measured with immunoSEQ multiplex PCR; TCRdb has only the in-frame clones, and not every one. The sample has 120,000 or so clones; about 86% are singletons. The starting material was peripheral blood, obtained 44 weeks after starting pembrolizumab. Receptors were obtained from an adult with mismatch repair-deficient cancer.

The V and J genes are TRBV13 and TRBJ1-1; weak D call: TRBD1 (5 bases). Trimming cost V 6 bases and J 2 bases, with 19 bases left between them. This CDR3 region has 16 residues. The germline V gene encodes CDR1 PRHDT and CDR2 FYEKMQ (reference sequence). In nucleotides, the CDR3 is TGTGCCAGCAGATTATGGGGGTCTTCCAGTAACACTGAAGCTTTCTTT. This encodes CASRLWGSSSNTEAFF.

J is TRBJ2-2 and V is TRBV6-5; possible D gene TRBD2, 6 bases. Trimming stripped 3 bases from V and 7 bases from J, with 9 bases between. The CDR3 runs to 13 residues. Germline CDR1 is MNHEY and CDR2 is SVGAGI. CDR3 coding DNA: TGTGCCAGCAGTTATCAGGGACTCGGGGAGCTGTTTTTT. Translated: CASSYQGLGELFF.

The CDR3: CAWAFGQGLYEQYF. The CDR3 DNA reads TGTGCCTGGGCATTTGGACAGGGTTTGTACGAGCAGTACTTC. This chain links TRBV30 with TRBJ2-7; the match to TRBD1 covers 8 bases. The junction had 10 bases not matched to a gene; V was cut back by 5 bases and J by 4 bases. The CDR3 length is 14 residues. The V gene's germline CDR1 is GTSNPN and CDR2 SVGIG (reference sequence).

The chain has TRBV2 and TRBJ2-1, with 11 bases fitting TRBD2. The CDR3 is made up of 16 amino acids. With V trimmed by 4 bases and J by 5 bases, 7 bases remained unmatched. Germline loops: CDR1 SNHLY, CDR2 FYNNEI. The CDR3 sequence is CASSGLAGYSDNEQFF. Here the CDR3 DNA reads TGTGCCAGCAGTGGACTAGCGGGATACTCTGACAATGAGCAGTTCTTC.

This clone was observed at least ten times. J is TRBJ1-5 and V is TRBV6-1; 7 nucleotides align to TRBD1. The germline gives CDR1 MNHNS, CDR2 SASEGT. V lost 7 bases to trimming and J lost 5 bases; unmatched junction nucleotides: 5. The CDR3 is 13 residues long. CDR3 bases: TGTGCCAGCACCAAGGGGGCCCATCAGCCCCAGCATTTT. Encoded protein: CASTKGAHQPQHF.

This clone showed up many times. This sequence joins TRBV21-1 and TRBJ1-2. TRBV21-1 counts as a pseudogene. CDR3 length equals 11 residues. The DNA for the CDR3 is TGTGCCAGCGGGGATGGCTATGGCTACACCTTC. Its translation is CASGDGYGYTF.

This chain connects TRBV2 to TRBJ2-5; D unresolved. The CDR3 has 11 residues. V was trimmed by 4 bases and J by 5 bases, leaving 5 bases between them. The germline V gene encodes CDR1 SNHLY and CDR2 FYNNEI. The chain's CDR3 is CASSAEETQYF. In nucleotides, the CDR3 is TGTGCCAGCAGTGCTGAGGAGACCCAGTACTTC.

The V and J genes are TRBV6-1 and TRBJ2-1, with D possibly TRBD1 on 5 matching bases. There are 12 residues in the CDR3. In germline, CDR1 is MNHNS, CDR2 SASEGT. V gave up 8 bases and J gave up 7 bases, with 12 bases separating them. CDR3 nucleotide sequence: TGTGCCAGCCTCACAGGAGCTAATGAGCAGTTCTTC. Translating it yields CASLTGANEQFF.

In its sample, this clone was seen a few times. The chain recombines TRBV7-8 with TRBJ1-5, with D uncertain. Trimming took 5 bases from V and 3 from J, leaving 17 bases between them. The CDR3 has 16 residues. The germline V gene encodes CDR1 SGHVS and CDR2 FQNEAQ. The CDR3 sequence: CASSPWSQGANQPQHF. Written as DNA, the CDR3 is TGTGCCAGCAGCCCATGGAGTCAAGGAGCCAATCAGCCCCAGCATTTT.

This chain links TRBV30 with TRBJ1-2, with 9 bases lining up with TRBD1. Germline-derived CDR1 and CDR2 are GTSNPN and SVGIG (reference sequence). This CDR3 region has 12 residues. V trimming: 3 bases; J trimming: 7 bases; junction bases outside the gene matches: 3. The CDR3 loop is CAWSGTGSGYTF. The CDR3 nucleotides are TGTGCCTGGAGCGGGACAGGGAGTGGCTACACCTTC.

This chain joins TRBV30 and TRBJ1-2, with a possible D match to TRBD1 (6 bases). In germline, CDR1 is GTSNPN, CDR2 SVGIG (reference sequence). The V and J ends lost 2 bases and 4 bases respectively, with 11 bases between them. This CDR3 spans 13 amino acids. CDR3 loop: CAWSQGGGYGYTF. The CDR3 DNA sequence: TGTGCCTGGAGTCAAGGGGGTGGCTATGGCTACACCTTC.

V usage is TRBV6-5 and J usage is TRBJ2-3; a weak D match, TRBD2 (6 bases). The CDR3 length is 15 residues. With 5 bases removed from V and 0 bases from J, the gap between germline ends came to 12 bases. CDR1 is MNHEY, CDR2 SVGAGI, per germline. CDR3 in amino acids: CASSTRRASTDTQYF. CDR3 sequence (DNA): TGTGCCAGCAGTACCCGGAGGGCTAGCACAGATACGCAGTATTTT.

The gene calls are TRBV4-1 and TRBJ2-1; D possibly corresponds to TRBD2 (6 bases). The germline V gene has CDR1 MGHRA and CDR2 YSYEKL. The CDR3 loop spans 16 amino acids. V shed 4 bases and J shed 2 bases, with 15 bases lying between them. The CDR3 DNA reads as TGCGCCAGCAGCCTCAAAGCGGGTGTTCCCTACAATGAGCAGTTCTTC. Protein sequence: CASSLKAGVPYNEQFF.

The chain is built from TRBV28 and TRBJ1-1; maybe TRBD1 (5 bases). CDR3 length equals 13 residues. Germline lookup yields CDR1 MDHEN and CDR2 SYDVKM. Trimming shortened V by 3 bases and J by 7 bases, and 12 bases separated the two germline ends. The CDR3 coding sequence is TGTGCCAGCAGTTTCCTTCGGGGGAGTGAAGCTTTCTTT. Amino acid sequence: CASSFLRGSEAFF.

This chain links TRBV7-2 with TRBJ2-1; 11 nucleotides match TRBD2. This CDR3 has 16 amino acids. CDR1 and CDR2 (germline): SGHTA, FQGNSA. The ends lost 4 bases at V and 7 bases at J; junction bases unmatched: 9. The chain's CDR3 is CASSSPTSGGANEQFF. The CDR3 DNA follows: TGTGCCAGCAGCTCCCCTACTAGCGGGGGCGCAAATGAGCAGTTCTTC.

The chain uses TRBV7-9 and TRBJ2-7; 9 positions agree with TRBD1. The V and J ends lost 4 bases and 6 bases, in that order; junction bases with no gene match: 7. The CDR3 loop spans 14 amino acids. Germline loops: CDR1 SEHNR, CDR2 FQNEAQ (reference sequence). The CDR3: CASSSRTGVLEQYF. CDR3 nucleotides: TGTGCCAGCAGCTCGCGGACAGGGGTCCTCGAGCAGTACTTC.

This sequence joins TRBV7-9 and TRBJ1-2; D unresolved. V was pared by 5 bases and J by 4 bases, with 8 bases between. Germline CDR1 is SEHNR and CDR2 is FQNEAQ (reference sequence). The CDR3 extends over 12 amino acids. CDR3: CASSPPGYGYTF. The CDR3 coding sequence is TGTGCCAGCAGCCCTCCGGGCTATGGCTACACCTTC.

The V gene is TRBV7-8, the J gene TRBJ1-1; TRBD1 matches 9 bases. With V trimmed by 5 bases and J by 3 bases, 4 bases remained unmatched. This CDR3 region has 14 residues. CDR1 and CDR2 (germline): SGHVS, FQNEAQ. The CDR3 DNA reads as TGTGCCAGCAGCCCTCGACAGGGGGACACTGAAGCTTTCTTT. It translates to CASSPRQGDTEAFF.

The gene calls are TRBV15 and TRBJ1-1; D not certain. The germline V gene encodes CDR1 LNHNV and CDR2 YYDKDF (reference sequence). This CDR3 comprises 14 residues. With 0 bases removed from V and 6 bases from J, the gap between germline ends came to 11 bases. CDR3 sequence (DNA): TGTGCCACCAGCAGAGACATCCCCCCGGCTGAAGCTTTCTTT. Translated: CATSRDIPPAEAFF.

V gene TRBV5-1 combines with J gene TRBJ1-3, with 8 bases aligning to TRBD1. Germline loops: CDR1 SGHRS, CDR2 YFSETQ. The CDR3 loop spans 16 amino acids. The trim removed 4 bases at V and 3 bases at J, leaving 9 bases unmatched. CDR3 region: CASSLSQGAFGNTIYF. Here the CDR3 DNA reads TGCGCCAGCAGCCTCAGCCAGGGGGCCTTTGGAAACACCATATATTTT.

This clone was counted a few times. This chain joins TRBV19 and TRBJ1-2; no clear D. V dropped 3 bases and J dropped 11 bases, with 19 bases sitting between them. CDR3 size: 14 residues. From germline, CDR1 is LNHDA and CDR2 SQIVND (reference sequence). The CDR3 nucleotides are TGTGCCAGTAGTATGGCGGGGATAGGCATGCGGTACACCTTC. Translating it yields CASSMAGIGMRYTF. The full variable domain, rest sourced from reference TRBV19 and TRBJ1-2, is DGGITQSPKYLFRKEGQNVTLSCEQNLNHDAMYWYRQDPGQGLRLIYYSQIVNDFQKGDIAEGYSVSREKKESFPLTVTSAQKNPTAFYLCASSMAGIGMRYTFGSGTRLTVV.

This sequence joins TRBV7-6 and TRBJ2-7; 8 bases agree with TRBD2. This CDR3 has 15 residues. After removal of 1 base from V and 3 bases from J, the junction contained 5 bases not matched to a gene. Per germline, CDR1 SGHVS and CDR2 FNYEAQ. DNA of the CDR3: TGTGCCAGCAGCTTAGTGAGCGGGAGTATCTACGAGCAGTACTTC. Amino acid sequence: CASSLVSGSIYEQYF. The full variable domain, in which reference TRBV7-6 and TRBJ2-7 provide the parts outside the CDR3, is GAGVSQSPRYKVTKRGQDVALRCDPISGHVSLYWYRQALGQGPEFLTYFNYEAQQDKSGLPNDRFSAERPEGSISTLTIQRTEQRDSAMYRCASSLVSGSIYEQYFGPGTRLTVT.

This clone was counted a single time. V is TRBV27 and J is TRBJ2-7, with 8 bases aligning to TRBD2. The CDR3 sequence is 18 residues long. Losses at the gene ends were 6 bases for V and 6 bases for J; bases not matched to a gene: 22. CDR1 MNHEY and CDR2 SMNVEV come from the germline V gene (reference sequence). For the CDR3, the DNA is TGTGCCAGCAGCAGCATAAACGACAGACTAGCGAGAACGAGCGAGCAGTACTTC. Translated, it gives CASSSINDRLARTSEQYF.

This chain connects TRBV5-1 to TRBJ1-1; TRBD1 matches at 7 bases. The CDR3 runs 15 residues. Germline values: CDR1 SGHRS, CDR2 YFSETQ. The V segment lost 1 base and the J segment 2 bases; nucleotides outside the gene matches: 5. The CDR3 sequence is CASSLQRQGNTEAFF. The DNA for the CDR3 is TGCGCCAGCAGCTTGCAGCGACAGGGAAACACTGAAGCTTTCTTT.

This chain connects TRBV25-1 to TRBJ2-5, with 10 bases identical to TRBD1. This CDR3 contains 14 residues. V shed 1 base and J 7 bases; nucleotides not matched to a gene: 3. The germline V gene has CDR1 MGHDK and CDR2 SYGVNS. CDR3: CASSEWGDRGTQYF. The CDR3 nucleotides are TGTGCCAGCAGTGAATGGGGGGACAGGGGGACCCAGTACTTC.